The present entry profiles one T cell receptor beta chain with its context. Per the original methods: For nucleated cells, counts were estimated from reference gene primer amplification. Sequenced by immunoSEQ multiplex PCR; TCRdb stores in-frame clones only, minus some. V, J and clone size are those of that table, while D and trimming were read from the DNA. This sample has about 670,000 clones, with over 80% found just once. The data were taken from a study of blood T cell repertoires in COVID-19. Study-level information: Acute and convalescent COVID-19 samples came from the United States, Italy and Spain. The analysed material was cDNA or gDNA that came from T cells, B-cell-depleted T cells, or PBMCs.

This CDR3 is 15 amino acids long. The V gene's germline CDR1 is MNHEY and CDR2 SMNVEV (reference sequence). V lost 2 bases to trimming and J lost 7 bases, with 15 bases between them. The receptor was isolated from a woman aged 18-29 years with acute or convalescent COVID-19. This chain connects TRBV27 to TRBJ1-3, with no clear D. Sequences were obtained from peripheral blood. DNA of the CDR3: TGTGCCAGCAGTTTAAATTACGGTCCCGTCAACACCATATATTTT. This encodes CASSLNYGPVNTIYF.